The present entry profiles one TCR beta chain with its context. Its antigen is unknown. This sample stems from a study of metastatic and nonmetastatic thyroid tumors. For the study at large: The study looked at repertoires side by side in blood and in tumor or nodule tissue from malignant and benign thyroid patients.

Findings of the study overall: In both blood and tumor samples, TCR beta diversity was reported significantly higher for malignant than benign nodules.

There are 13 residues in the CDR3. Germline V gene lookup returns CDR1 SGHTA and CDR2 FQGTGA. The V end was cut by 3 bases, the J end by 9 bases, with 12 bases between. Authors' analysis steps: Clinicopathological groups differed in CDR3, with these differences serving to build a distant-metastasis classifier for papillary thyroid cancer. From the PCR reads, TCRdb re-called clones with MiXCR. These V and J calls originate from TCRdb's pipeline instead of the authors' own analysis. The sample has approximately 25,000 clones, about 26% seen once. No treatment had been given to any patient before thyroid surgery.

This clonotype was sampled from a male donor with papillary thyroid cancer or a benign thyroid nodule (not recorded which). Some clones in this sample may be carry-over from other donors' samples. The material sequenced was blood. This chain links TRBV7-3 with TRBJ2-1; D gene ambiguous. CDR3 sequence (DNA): TGTGCCAGCAGCTTCTCCGGGTGGTTTGAGCAGTTCTTC. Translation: CASSFSGWFEQFF.